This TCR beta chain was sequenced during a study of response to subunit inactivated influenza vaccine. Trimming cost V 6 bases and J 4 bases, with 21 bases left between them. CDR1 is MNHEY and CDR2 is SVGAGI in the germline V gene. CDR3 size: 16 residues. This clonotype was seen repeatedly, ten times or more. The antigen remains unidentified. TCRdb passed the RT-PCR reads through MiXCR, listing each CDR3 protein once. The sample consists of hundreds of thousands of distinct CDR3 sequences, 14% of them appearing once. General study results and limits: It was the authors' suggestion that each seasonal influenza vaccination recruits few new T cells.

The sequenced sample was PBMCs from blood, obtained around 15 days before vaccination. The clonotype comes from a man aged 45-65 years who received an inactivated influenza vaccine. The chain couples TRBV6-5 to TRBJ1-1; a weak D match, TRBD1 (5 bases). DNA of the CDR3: TGTGCCAGCAGCTACCACCCTTATGAGGGGAGCACTGAAGCTTTCTTT. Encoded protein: CASSYHPYEGSTEAFF.